Shown below are 23 T cell receptor beta chains from a single sample sequenced in a study of blood T cell repertoires in COVID-19. Here immunoSEQ multiplex PCR was the method, and the copy in TCRdb shows in-frame clones only, minus some. The sample yields fewer than 250,000 clones, more than 75% seen once. Sequencing used peripheral blood. The receptors were gathered from a man aged 60 to 69 with acute or convalescent COVID-19.

This clone came up a few times. J is TRBJ2-3 and V is TRBV2; the D gene is possibly TRBD1 (6 bases). CDR1 is SNHLY, CDR2 FYNNEI, per germline. CDR3 length: 15 amino acids. The V end lost 11 bases, the J end lost 2 bases, and 20 bases lay between the germline ends. Here the CDR3 DNA reads TGTGCCGACCGGACAGCCGGGCTTACCACAGATACGCAGTATTTT. As protein: CADRTAGLTTDTQYF.

This clone has only a few counts. The chain couples TRBV7-6 to TRBJ2-3; 10 bases match TRBD1. Germline loops: CDR1 SGHVS, CDR2 FNYEAQ. The CDR3 contains 18 residues. The trim removed 5 bases at V and 1 base at J, leaving 12 bases unmatched. CDR3 DNA sequence: TGTGCCAGCAGCCGCACGACAGGGGGCAGAATTGGCACAGATACGCAGTATTTT. Amino acids: CASSRTTGGRIGTDTQYF.

For this clone: Other DNA sequences in this specimen translate into the identical CDR3. The chain joins TRBV7-3 to TRBJ1-1, with D unclear. Trimming cost V 2 bases and J 1 base, with 5 bases left between them. CDR1 SGHTA and CDR2 FQGTGA come from the germline V gene. This CDR3 has 13 residues. CDR3 loop: CASSLGQNTEAFF. Here the CDR3 DNA reads TGTGCCAGCAGCTTAGGGCAGAACACTGAAGCTTTCTTT.

The rearrangement uses TRBV10-3 and TRBJ2-7, with D possibly matching TRBD1 (5 bases). V was shortened by 2 bases and J by 1 base, with 12 bases between the two germline ends. The CDR3 loop spans 15 amino acids. Per germline, CDR1 ENHRY and CDR2 SYGVKD. The CDR3 region has the DNA TGTGCCATCAGTGAGGAATGGGCAGGGTCCTACGAGCAGTACTTC. Amino acid sequence: CAISEEWAGSYEQYF.

The J gene is TRBJ2-3, the V gene TRBV6-2 or TRBV6-3; 11 bases match TRBD2. The V and J ends lost 2 bases and 11 bases, in that order; junction bases with no gene match: 0. Germline V gene sequence: CDR1 MNHEY, CDR2 SVGEGT. This CDR3 contains 12 residues. In nucleotides, the CDR3 is TGTGCCAGCAGTTACACTAGCGGGGGGCAGTATTTT. Translated: CASSYTSGGQYF.

V is TRBV6-6 and J is TRBJ2-7, with a tentative D call TRBD2 (6 bases). Deletions cut 11 bases from V and 0 bases from J, with 17 bases between. This CDR3 has 14 amino acids. Germline CDR1 MNHNY, CDR2 SVGAGI (reference sequence). CDR3 DNA: TGTGCCCCGGAGCGGGCCTGTTCCTCCTACGAGCAGTACTTC. As protein: CAPERACSSYEQYF.

The chain links TRBV5-1 to TRBJ2-7, with TRBD2 identical over 13 bases. V was clipped by 7 bases and J by 2 bases; unmatched bases: 9. From germline, CDR1 is SGHRS and CDR2 YFSETQ. This CDR3 comprises 16 residues. The CDR3 region is CASRLGTSGAAYEQYF. The CDR3 bases are TGCGCCAGCCGCCTCGGGACTAGCGGGGCCGCCTACGAGCAGTACTTC.

With regard to this clone: One end of the junction is discordant with germline, which a read error may explain. The chain carries TRBV3-1 (or the pseudogene TRBV3-2) and TRBJ2-7; TRBD2 matches 12 bases. This CDR3 has 18 amino acids. Germline CDR1 is LGHDT and CDR2 is YNNKEL (reference sequence). For the CDR3, the DNA is TGTGCCAGCAGCCAAGAGAGGGGGACCGACCCTAGCGGGGGGGCGTCCGCCTTC. This encodes CASSQERGTDPSGGASAF.

This sequence joins TRBV12-3 or TRBV12-4 and TRBJ1-5; D not resolved. The CDR3 is 13 amino acids. V dropped 3 bases and J dropped 4 bases, with 7 bases sitting between them. CDR3 nucleotide sequence: TGTGCCAGCAGTTTGCGCCAAAATCAGCCCCAGCATTTT. Encoded protein: CASSLRQNQPQHF.

The rearrangement uses TRBV7-2 and TRBJ2-4, with D possibly TRBD1 on 5 matching bases. Germline-derived CDR1 and CDR2 are SGHTA and FQGNSA. CDR3 length equals 13 residues. V lost 7 bases and J 7 bases, leaving 14 bases between the germline ends. As DNA, the CDR3 is TGTGCCAGCACCTCGCAGGGCCCTAACATTCAGTACTTC. It translates to CASTSQGPNIQYF.

V gene TRBV30 combines with J gene TRBJ2-6, with TRBD2 as a possible D gene (6 bases). The V gene's germline CDR1 is GTSNPN and CDR2 SVGIG (reference sequence). V lost 4 bases, J lost 4 bases, and 17 bases lay in between. This CDR3 has 16 amino acids. This CDR3 is CAWNREPPWGANVLTF. The CDR3 region has the DNA TGTGCCTGGAATCGGGAGCCCCCGTGGGGGGCCAACGTCCTGACTTTC.

This clone has a handful of counts. This chain joins TRBV10-3 and TRBJ1-2; D is ambiguous. Deletions cut 8 bases from V and 4 bases from J, with 14 bases between. The CDR3 extends over 13 amino acids. The germline V gene has CDR1 ENHRY and CDR2 SYGVKD. CDR3 DNA sequence: TGTGCCATCGGCACGGAGACCGGCTATGGCTACACCTTC. As protein: CAIGTETGYGYTF.

The genes are TRBV30 and TRBJ1-2, with D perhaps TRBD1 (5 bases). CDR1 and CDR2 (germline): GTSNPN, SVGIG (reference sequence). This CDR3 has 14 amino acids. V was trimmed by 5 bases and J by 5 bases, leaving 18 bases between them. The CDR3 reads CAWGDNGGWYGYTF. For the CDR3, the DNA is TGTGCCTGGGGCGATAATGGGGGGTGGTATGGCTACACCTTC.

The chain has TRBV5-1 and TRBJ1-2; TRBD1 aligns across 7 bases. This CDR3 is 13 amino acids long. The V gene's germline CDR1 is SGHRS and CDR2 YFSETQ. Losses at the gene ends were 3 bases for V and 4 bases for J; bases not matched to a gene: 3. The CDR3 DNA is TGCGCCAGCAGCTCTGACAGGGCCTATGGCTACACCTTC. This sequence encodes CASSSDRAYGYTF. The full variable domain, with the rest looked up from reference TRBV5-1 and TRBJ1-2, is KAGVTQTPRYLIKTRGQQVTLSCSPISGHRSVSWYQQTPGQGLQFLFEYFSETQRNKGNFPGRFSGRQFSNSRSEMNVSTLELGDSALYLCASSSDRAYGYTFGSGTRLTVV.

V and J are TRBV2 and TRBJ1-5, with D hard to call. Germline V gene sequence: CDR1 SNHLY, CDR2 FYNNEI. With 7 bases removed from V and 7 bases from J, the gap between germline ends came to 20 bases. The CDR3 runs 15 residues. Written as DNA, the CDR3 is TGTGCCAGCACCGCGGAGATGGGAGGAGGCCAGCCCCAGCATTTT. Protein: CASTAEMGGGQPQHF.

CDR3 nucleotides: TGCGCCAGCAGCTTGGGGGGCCTGACAGGGGCTGGCTACACCTTC. Translating gives CASSLGGLTGAGYTF. The chain has TRBV5-1 and TRBJ1-2; 8 nucleotides agree with TRBD1. The germline CDR1 and CDR2 sequences are SGHRS and YFSETQ. V shed 0 bases, J shed 7 bases, and the junction held 8 bases outside the gene matches. The CDR3 length is 15 residues.

Only a few counts were recorded for this clone. The chain has TRBV6-2 or TRBV6-3 and TRBJ1-5; D not resolved. The V gene's germline CDR1 is MNHEY and CDR2 SVGEGT. There are 15 residues in the CDR3. Trimming shortened V by 4 bases and J by 4 bases, and 14 bases separated the two germline ends. The CDR3 sequence is CASSFFGGRNQPQHF. CDR3 DNA sequence: TGTGCCAGCAGTTTTTTTGGAGGGCGGAATCAGCCCCAGCATTTT.

The rearrangement joins TRBV6-1 to TRBJ1-6; the match to TRBD1 covers 7 bases. The CDR3 length is 16 residues. V lost 4 bases, J lost 0 bases, and 3 bases stayed unmatched. CDR1 and CDR2 (germline): MNHNS, SASEGT. The CDR3 DNA reads TGTGCCAGCAGTGCCAGGGACAGCTCCTATAATTCACCCCTCCACTTT. Translation: CASSARDSSYNSPLHF.

In regard to this clone: The sample carries other DNA sequences with the same CDR3. The CDR3 reads CASSLGQGNYGYTF. For the CDR3, the DNA is TGTGCCAGCAGCTTAGGGCAGGGGAACTATGGCTACACCTTC. The chain carries TRBV7-8 and TRBJ1-2; TRBD1 is a possible D gene (6 bases). V lost 1 base and J lost 2, with 8 bases in between. From germline, CDR1 is SGHVS and CDR2 FQNEAQ. The CDR3 is 14 amino acids.

This clone has only a few counts. CDR3 bases: TGTGCCAGCAGTGAATACGACTTGCCGGGACAGCCCCAGCATTTT. Its protein product is CASSEYDLPGQPQHF. The rearrangement links TRBV2 to TRBJ1-5; D unresolved. This CDR3 contains 15 residues. The germline V gene has CDR1 SNHLY and CDR2 FYNNEI. V gave up 2 bases and J gave up 7 bases, with 15 bases separating them.

This chain joins TRBV9 and TRBJ2-7; TRBD1 might be the D (6 bases). CDR1 is SGDLS, CDR2 YYNGEE, per germline. Deletions cut 3 bases from V and 2 bases from J, with 18 bases between. The CDR3 is 16 residues long. The CDR3 DNA is TGTGCCAGCAGCGGAAAAGACAGGTCGTCCCCCTACGAGCAGTACTTC. This gives the protein CASSGKDRSSPYEQYF.

The chain employs TRBV6-5 and TRBJ1-4; 9 positions match TRBD1. Trimming cost V 0 bases and J 7 bases; bases outside gene matches: 3. Per germline, CDR1 MNHEY and CDR2 SVGAGI. CDR3 length: 15 residues. CDR3 in amino acids: CASSYSTGGGEKLFF. The CDR3 DNA sequence: TGTGCCAGCAGTTACTCGACAGGGGGGGGTGAAAAACTGTTTTTT.

The chain carries TRBV6-1 and TRBJ1-2; D remains unclear. Germline V gene lookup returns CDR1 MNHNS and CDR2 SASEGT. CDR3 size: 15 residues. V lost 2 bases to trimming and J lost 1 base, with 11 bases between them. The DNA for the CDR3 is TGTGCCAGCAGTGAACCGGGGTTGAGTAACTATGGCTACACCTTC. Translation gives CASSEPGLSNYGYTF.